The 9 T cell receptor beta chains given below trace back to one sample, sequenced in a study of persistence of HIV-infected CD4 T cells. The immunoSEQ assay was version 4, run in survey mode. Assay used: immunoSEQ multiplex PCR; TCRdb lists only in-frame clones, some missing. The table shows about 5,000 clones, with about 61% occurring only once. These TCRs are of unknown antigen specificity. Stimulation used around 10 ug/mL lysate from CMV-infected fibroblasts. Sorting selected CD4+ T cells upregulating both CD40 ligand and CD69. Sequencing was performed on CD4+ T cells sorted from PBMCs after approximately 18-hour stimulation, taken from a patient who received antiretroviral therapy. The receptors come from an adult man with HIV who was CMV-seropositive.

The chain carries TRBV14 and TRBJ2-7; possible D gene TRBD2, 6 bases. Trimming removed 0 bases from V and 3 bases from J, with 9 bases in between. The CDR3 runs 14 residues. The germline CDR1 and CDR2 sequences are SGHDN and FVKESK. The CDR3 bases are TGTGCCAGCAGCCAAGAGCTGGGGGGCTACGAGCAGTACTTC. Translating gives CASSQELGGYEQYF. The variable domain in full, with the rest retrieved from reference TRBV14 and TRBJ2-7, is EAGVTQFPSHSVIEKGQTVTLRCDPISGHDNLYWYRRVMGKEIKFLLHFVKESKQDESGMPNNRFLAERTGGTYSTLKVQPAELEDSGVYFCASSQELGGYEQYFGPGTRLTVT.

This chain connects TRBV7-9 to TRBJ1-2, with D uncertain. The CDR3 loop spans 17 amino acids. The V end was cut by 5 bases, the J end by 6 bases, with 25 bases between. CDR1 and CDR2 from the germline V gene are SEHNR and FQNEAQ (reference sequence). The DNA of the CDR3 is TGTGCCAGCAGCCGGACCGGTGGAGACTTGGGAAGCAATGGCTACACCTTC. Protein sequence: CASSRTGGDLGSNGYTF.

V usage is TRBV6-5 and J usage is TRBJ2-7; D perhaps matches TRBD2 (7 bases). Germline CDR1 MNHEY, CDR2 SVGAGI. V dropped 6 bases and J dropped 3 bases, with 18 bases sitting between them. The CDR3 loop spans 15 amino acids. This CDR3 is CASSYRRGGFYEQYF. The CDR3 DNA follows: TGTGCCAGCAGCTACAGGAGGGGGGGCTTCTACGAGCAGTACTTC.

The V and J genes are TRBV29-1 and TRBJ1-5; TRBD1 is a possible D gene (6 bases). V was shortened by 6 bases and J by 1 base, with 7 bases between the two germline ends. The CDR3 contains 12 residues. The germline gives CDR1 SQVTM, CDR2 ANQGSEA. The CDR3 nucleotides read TGCAGCGTAGGACAGAGCAATCAGCCCCAGCATTTT. It is translated as CSVGQSNQPQHF.

Within the sample, this clone is medium-sized. The chain uses TRBV25-1 and TRBJ1-5; 8 positions match TRBD1. This CDR3 has 16 residues. The V and J ends lost 5 bases and 4 bases, in that order; junction bases with no gene match: 10. Germline CDR1 MGHDK, CDR2 SYGVNS. The CDR3 spells CASSLPRTGRNQPQHF. Written as DNA, the CDR3 is TGTGCCAGCAGTCTTCCCAGGACAGGGAGGAATCAGCCCCAGCATTTT.

By share, this clone counts as medium-sized. The J gene is TRBJ1-5, the V gene TRBV30; TRBD1 matches 7 bases. The CDR3 consists of 13 residues. Germline CDR1 is GTSNPN and CDR2 is SVGIG (reference sequence). V gave up 6 bases and J gave up 4 bases; unmatched junction bases: 6. The CDR3 loop is CACQGTANQPQHF. CDR3 in DNA: TGTGCCTGTCAAGGGACAGCGAATCAGCCCCAGCATTTT.

The rearrangement uses TRBV28 and TRBJ1-2; no reliable D call. Trimming cost V 3 bases and J 7 bases, with 6 bases left between them. CDR1 MDHEN and CDR2 SYDVKM come from the germline V gene. The CDR3 has 11 residues. Here the CDR3 DNA reads TGTGCCAGCAGTTTTGTGGGTGGCTACACCTTC. Its translation: CASSFVGGYTF.

By share of the sample, this clone is large. The rearrangement uses TRBV2 and TRBJ1-5; 7 nucleotides match TRBD1. Trimming removed 6 bases from V and 4 bases from J; junction bases left unmatched: 6. This CDR3 has 14 residues. Germline V gives CDR1 SNHLY, CDR2 FYNNEI. Here the CDR3 DNA reads TGTGCCAGCAGCGGACTGACAGGGAATCAGCCCCAGCATTTT. It codes for CASSGLTGNQPQHF.

This chain joins TRBV7-2 and TRBJ2-1, with D possibly matching TRBD1 (5 bases). The germline gives CDR1 SGHTA, CDR2 FQGNSA. Trimming stripped 0 bases from V and 2 bases from J, with 8 bases between. The CDR3 has 15 amino acids. CDR3 coding DNA: TGTGCCAGCAGCTTAGCTAGGGGCACCTACAATGAGCAGTTCTTC. It translates to CASSLARGTYNEQFF.